This T cell receptor (beta chain) was sequenced during a study of PD-1 blockade in classical Hodgkin lymphoma. Study at large: Nivolumab was given intravenously to patients at 3 mg/kg every 2 weeks. Findings of the study overall: Complete responders possessed baseline diversity comparable to newly diagnosed patients. What drove the repertoire differences, possibly disease activity or prior therapy, has not been defined. Significantly greater TCR diversity emerged by C4D1 in CD4+ cells but not CD8+ cells.

Exposure to brentuximab vedotin varied, and each patient had relapsed following autologous stem cell transplantation. Profiling relied on immunoSEQ multiplex PCR, and the TCRdb table lists in-frame clones only, not all of them. The repertoire holds about 110,000 clones, with roughly nine tenths as singletons. For this clone: Its specificity is unknown.

This CDR3 is built from 17 residues. Trimming pared 3 bases from V and 0 bases from J, leaving 17 bases between. CDR1 and CDR2 (germline): MNHNS, SASEGT. Sequenced material: peripheral blood mononuclear cells (PBMCs), taken before the second cycle of nivolumab. The V call is TRBV6-1, the J call TRBJ1-2; D remains unclear. The receptor was derived from a human donor with classical Hodgkin lymphoma. CDR3 DNA: TGTGCCAGCAGTGAGTCGTGGGGTGGCAGTTCTAACTATGGCTACACCTTC. Encoded protein: CASSESWGGSSNYGYTF.